Described below is a single TCR beta chain sequence and its context. This entry belongs to a study of blood T cell repertoires in COVID-19. In the study overall: COVID-19 samples from acute and convalescent phases originated in the United States, Italy and Spain. T cells, B-cell-depleted T cells, or PBMCs provided the cDNA or gDNA that served as material.

The study drew participants aged roughly 18 to 95 years from 20 to 30 US areas. What the recovered Cohort 3 donors had was two negative PCRs, clearance, or symptom resolution. V lost 6 bases and J lost 0; bases outside the gene matches: 7. The CDR3 totals 14 residues. Germline CDR1 is SQVTM and CDR2 is ANQGSEA. Generated by immunoSEQ multiplex PCR, the TCRdb table keeps only in-frame clones and is missing some. Of approximately 150,000 clones listed, approximately 87% are singletons. The TCR comes from a man aged 55 to 70 who had recovered from COVID-19. The chain combines TRBV29-1 with TRBJ1-1; 7 positions agree with TRBD1. The sample consisted of PBMCs or T cells enriched from blood (not recorded which). DNA for the CDR3: TGCAGCGTCACAACACAGGGGATGAACACTGAAGCTTTCTTT. It is translated as CSVTTQGMNTEAFF.